This T cell receptor beta chain originates from a study of CD8 T cells in Susac syndrome (dated by TCRdb to between 2018 and 2021). Background on the whole study: Repertoire sequencing was used to test whether CD8+ T cell activation and differentiation in Susac syndrome was antigen driven. Clonality of the CD8+ T cell repertoire was compared between about a dozen healthy donors, about 14 Susac syndrome patients and roughly 16 multiple sclerosis patients. Findings and caveats that apply to the study as a whole: The number of individuals in the TCR sequencing and HLA analysis was acknowledged as relatively small.

The germline V and J ends show losses of 5 bases and 7 bases respectively, and no gene match explains 9 bases of the junction. The CDR3 starts with the cysteine, ends with the phenylalanine, and has 15 residues. Only the CDR3 DNA stays, 45 bases, in frame from base 1. RNA was extracted using the RNeasy kit, and about 0.5 to 1 microgram was reverse transcribed with random hexamers. The immunoSEQ multiplex PCR assay, covering 54 Vbeta and 13 Jbeta segments, was used to amplify TCR beta CDR3 regions. Bias from PCR amplification was corrected by using a synthetic template baseline for primer optimization and for computational correction. The authors' pipeline ran thus. Reads were annotated to V, D and J genes according to IMGT and were analyzed with immunoSEQ Analyzer, with only productive sequences retained. To calculate clonality, Shannon entropy was normalized by log2 of the number of productive unique sequences and then subtracted from one. For each patient and control, public and private clones were evaluated among the 100 most prevalent clones. A clone was defined as Susac-specific if it was absent from the healthy and MS cohorts, from 1052 published viral clones and from other ImmuneACCESS disease sequences. TCRdb ran its own pipeline on the public reads, namely fastp trimming at Q25 and MiXCR clone calling, and kept in-frame beta chains. Every entry covers one CDR3 protein and lists the most common genes and DNA from its rows. The V and J calls come from TCRdb's annotation, not from the publication. Here the sample has hundreds of thousands of distinct CDR3 sequences; 89% occur a single time. More than 0.15% of the sample is in the top ten clones.

High-throughput TCR beta sequencing profiled peripheral blood CD8+ and CD4+ T cells from healthy donors, Susac syndrome patients and multiple sclerosis patients. Treatment-naive patients with stable or active relapsing-remitting disease fulfilling revised McDonald criteria were used as multiple sclerosis controls. CD8+ TEMRA cells were enriched by FACS, while bulk CD8+ and CD4+ T cells were purified by magnetic negative isolation. Blood was drawn into EDTA tubes, processed within 24 hours, and PBMCs were isolated by density gradient centrifugation. PBMCs intended for TCR sequencing were frozen in liquid nitrogen and were later thawed in a 37 degrees C water bath. A purity of at least 90% was achieved for sorted or isolated CD4+, CD8+ and CD8+ TEMRA cells. A note on this clonotype: The antigen it binds to is not known. Base qualities are not recorded, but no much larger clone differs from it by a single base.

Recombination connected TRBV12-3 or TRBV12-4 to TRBJ2-7, with 12 bases matching TRBD2. The sample comprised CD8+ T cells from PBMCs. This receptor was obtained from a human donor with multiple sclerosis. This receptor has the CDR3 CASSPRLAGVGEQYF. The sequence in DNA is TGTGCCAGCAGTCCTAGACTAGCGGGAGTCGGAGAGCAGTACTTC.